This T cell receptor (beta chain) was sequenced for a study of radiotherapy plus CTLA-4 blockade in lung cancer. As for the study in general: Disease control reached around 30%, with objective responses in roughly 19%.

The J segment lost 0 bases and the V segment lost 4 bases, leaving 10 bases of the junction unmatched. Germline-derived CDR1 and CDR2 are SGHTA and FQGNSA. CDR3 length equals 17 residues. A remark on this clone: Antigen: not known.

Profiled with immunoSEQ multiplex PCR; TCRdb holds only in-frame clones, not every one. The data show 85,000 to 120,000 clones, approximately 81% seen once. General study points: In blood, after radiotherapy plus ipilimumab, tumor-derived TCR clones expanded. Early blood T cell clone dynamics, with interferon-beta, were reported to best predict response.

The TCR comes from a human donor with non-small cell lung cancer that progressed on radiotherapy plus ipilimumab. Some clones in this sample may be carry-over from other donors' samples. Sequencing used peripheral blood, obtained from a patient treated with radiotherapy plus ipilimumab. V gene TRBV7-2 combines with J gene TRBJ1-2; 8 bases map to TRBD1. CDR3 region: CASSSWGQELPNYGYTF. As DNA, the CDR3 is TGTGCCAGCAGCTCTTGGGGACAGGAGCTACCTAACTATGGCTACACCTTC. The full variable domain, rest sourced from reference TRBV7-2 and TRBJ1-2, is GAGVSQSPSNKVTEKGKDVELRCDPISGHTALYWYRQSLGQGLEFLIYFQGNSAPDKSGLPSDRFSAERTGGSVSTLTIQRTQQEDSAVYLCASSSWGQELPNYGYTFGSGTRLTVV.